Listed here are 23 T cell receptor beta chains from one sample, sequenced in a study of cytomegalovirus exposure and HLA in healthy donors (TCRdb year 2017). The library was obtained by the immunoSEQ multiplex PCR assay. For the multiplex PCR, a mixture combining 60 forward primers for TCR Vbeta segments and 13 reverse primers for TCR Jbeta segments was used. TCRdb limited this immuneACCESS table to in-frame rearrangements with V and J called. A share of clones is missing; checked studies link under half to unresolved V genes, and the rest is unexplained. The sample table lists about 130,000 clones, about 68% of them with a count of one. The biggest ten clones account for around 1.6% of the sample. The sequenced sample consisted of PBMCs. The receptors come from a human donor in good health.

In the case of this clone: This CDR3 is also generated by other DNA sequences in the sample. The CDR3 DNA reads TGTGCCAGCTCACCAGGAGCAGGGCAAGAGACCCAGTACTTC. It codes for CASSPGAGQETQYF. The rearrangement links TRBV18 to TRBJ2-5; D may be TRBD1 (5 bases). Trimming stripped 2 bases from V and 2 bases from J, with 9 bases between. This CDR3 contains 14 residues. Germline V lookup: CDR1 KGHSH, CDR2 LQKENI.

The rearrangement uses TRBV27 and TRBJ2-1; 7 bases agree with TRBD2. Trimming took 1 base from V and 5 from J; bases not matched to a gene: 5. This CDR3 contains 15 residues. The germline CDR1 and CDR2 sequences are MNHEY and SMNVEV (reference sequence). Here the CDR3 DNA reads TGTGCCAGCAGTTTATTAGGCGGGAGCCACAATGAGCAGTTCTTC. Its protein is CASSLLGGSHNEQFF.

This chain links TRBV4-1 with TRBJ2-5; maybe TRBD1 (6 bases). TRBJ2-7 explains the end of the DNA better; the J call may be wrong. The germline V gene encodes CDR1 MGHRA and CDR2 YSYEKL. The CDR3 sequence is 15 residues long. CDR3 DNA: TGCGCCAGCAGCCAAGATCAGGGGAGTAGATACGAGCAGTACTTC. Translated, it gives CASSQDQGSRYEQYF.

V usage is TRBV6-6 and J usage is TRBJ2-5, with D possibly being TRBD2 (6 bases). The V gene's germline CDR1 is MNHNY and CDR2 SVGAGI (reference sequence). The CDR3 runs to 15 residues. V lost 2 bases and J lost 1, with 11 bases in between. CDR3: CASSYRGLFQETQYF. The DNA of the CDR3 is TGTGCCAGCAGTTACCGGGGACTTTTCCAAGAGACCCAGTACTTC.

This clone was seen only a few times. The CDR3 here is CASSSKGQGFGGYTF. CDR3 sequence (DNA): TGTGCCAGCAGCTCCAAGGGACAGGGGTTCGGGGGCTACACCTTC. The V and J genes are TRBV13 and TRBJ1-2; TRBD1 matches at 10 bases. The ends lost 4 bases at V and 8 bases at J; junction bases unmatched: 10. The CDR3 totals 15 residues. Germline values: CDR1 PRHDT, CDR2 FYEKMQ (reference sequence).

CDR3 in amino acids: CATSGLPQVGYGYTF. Here the CDR3 DNA reads TGTGCCACCAGCGGCCTTCCTCAGGTCGGTTATGGCTACACCTTC. This chain connects TRBV15 to TRBJ1-2; D call uncertain. Trimming removed 5 bases at V and 5 bases at J, with 18 bases between. The CDR3 is made up of 15 amino acids. In germline, CDR1 is LNHNV, CDR2 YYDKDF (reference sequence).

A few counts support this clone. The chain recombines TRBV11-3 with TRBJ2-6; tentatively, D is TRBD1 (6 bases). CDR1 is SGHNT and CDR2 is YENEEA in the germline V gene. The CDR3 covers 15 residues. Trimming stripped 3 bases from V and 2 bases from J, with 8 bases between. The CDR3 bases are TGTGCCAGCAGCTTCCGACAGGCTGGGGCCAACGTCCTGACTTTC. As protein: CASSFRQAGANVLTF.

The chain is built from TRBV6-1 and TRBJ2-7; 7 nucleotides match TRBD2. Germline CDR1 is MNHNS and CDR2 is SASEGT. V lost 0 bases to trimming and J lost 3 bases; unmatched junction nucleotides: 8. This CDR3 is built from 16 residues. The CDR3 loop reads CASSEALLGGGYEQYF. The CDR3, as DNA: TGTGCCAGCAGTGAAGCGCTTCTGGGGGGGGGCTACGAGCAGTACTTC.

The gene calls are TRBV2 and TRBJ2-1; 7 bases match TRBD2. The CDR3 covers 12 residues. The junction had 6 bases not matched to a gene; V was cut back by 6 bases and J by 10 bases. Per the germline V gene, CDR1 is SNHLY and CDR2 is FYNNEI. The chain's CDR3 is CASSRREGEQFF. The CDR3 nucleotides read TGTGCCAGCAGCCGAAGGGAGGGCGAGCAGTTCTTC.

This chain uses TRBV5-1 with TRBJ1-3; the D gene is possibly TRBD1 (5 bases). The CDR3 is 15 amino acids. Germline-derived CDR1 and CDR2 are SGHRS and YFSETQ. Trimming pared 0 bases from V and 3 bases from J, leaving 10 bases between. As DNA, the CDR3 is TGCGCCAGCAGCTTGGTGGCGGGGGATGGAAACACCATATATTTT. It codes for CASSLVAGDGNTIYF. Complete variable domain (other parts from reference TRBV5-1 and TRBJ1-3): KAGVTQTPRYLIKTRGQQVTLSCSPISGHRSVSWYQQTPGQGLQFLFEYFSETQRNKGNFPGRFSGRQFSNSRSEMNVSTLELGDSALYLCASSLVAGDGNTIYFGEGSWLTVV.

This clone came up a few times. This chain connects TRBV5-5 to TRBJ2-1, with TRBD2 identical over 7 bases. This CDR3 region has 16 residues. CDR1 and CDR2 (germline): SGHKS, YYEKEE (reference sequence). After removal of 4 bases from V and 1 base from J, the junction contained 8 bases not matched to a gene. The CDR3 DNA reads TGTGCCAGCAGCCTGGACCCGGGACTATCCTACAATGAGCAGTTCTTC. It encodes CASSLDPGLSYNEQFF. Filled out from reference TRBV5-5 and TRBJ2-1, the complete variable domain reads DAGVTQSPTHLIKTRGQQVTLRCSPISGHKSVSWYQQVLGQGPQFIFQYYEKEERGRGNFPDRFSARQFPNYSSELNVNALLLGDSALYLCASSLDPGLSYNEQFFGPGTRLTVL.

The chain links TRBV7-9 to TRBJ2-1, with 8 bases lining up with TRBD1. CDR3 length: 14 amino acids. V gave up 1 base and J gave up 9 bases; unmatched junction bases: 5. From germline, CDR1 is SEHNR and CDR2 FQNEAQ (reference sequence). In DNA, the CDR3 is TGTGCCAGCAGCTTAGTTCAGGGGGCGACTGAGCAGTTCTTC. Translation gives CASSLVQGATEQFF.

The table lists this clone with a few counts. The DNA of the CDR3 is TGCGCCAGCAGCCAAGATCCCAGAAACAATGAGCAGTTCTTC. Encoded protein: CASSQDPRNNEQFF. The chain links TRBV4-1 to TRBJ2-1; D remains ambiguous. The length of the CDR3 is 14 residues. Germline lookup yields CDR1 MGHRA and CDR2 YSYEKL. The V end was cut by 0 bases, the J end by 5 bases, with 8 bases between.

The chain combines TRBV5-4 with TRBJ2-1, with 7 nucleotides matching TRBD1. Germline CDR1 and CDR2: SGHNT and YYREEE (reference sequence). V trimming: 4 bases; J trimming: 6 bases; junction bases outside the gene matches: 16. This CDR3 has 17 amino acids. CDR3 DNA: TGTGCCAGCAGCCTACCACCGGGACAGACTCTGAGCAATGAGCAGTTCTTC. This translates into CASSLPPGQTLSNEQFF. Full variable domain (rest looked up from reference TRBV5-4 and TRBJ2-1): ETGVTQSPTHLIKTRGQQVTLRCSSQSGHNTVSWYQQALGQGPQFIFQYYREEENGRGNFPPRFSGLQFPNYSSELNVNALELDDSALYLCASSLPPGQTLSNEQFFGPGTRLTVL.

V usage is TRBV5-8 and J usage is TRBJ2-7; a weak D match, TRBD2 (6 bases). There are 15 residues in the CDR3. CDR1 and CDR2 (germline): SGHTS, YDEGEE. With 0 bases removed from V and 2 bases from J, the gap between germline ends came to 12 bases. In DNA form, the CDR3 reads TGTGCCAGCAGCTTGGCCGCGGGACGGGCCTACGAGCAGTACTTC. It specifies CASSLAAGRAYEQYF.

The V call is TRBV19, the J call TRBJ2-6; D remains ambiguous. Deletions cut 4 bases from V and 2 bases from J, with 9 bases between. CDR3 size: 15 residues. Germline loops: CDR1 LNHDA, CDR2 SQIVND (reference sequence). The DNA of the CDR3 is TGTGCCAGTAGTACCCACACGACTGGGGCCAACGTCCTGACTTTC. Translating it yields CASSTHTTGANVLTF.

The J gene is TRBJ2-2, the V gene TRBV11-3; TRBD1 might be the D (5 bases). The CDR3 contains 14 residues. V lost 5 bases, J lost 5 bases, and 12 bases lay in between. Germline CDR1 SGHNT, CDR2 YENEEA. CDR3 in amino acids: CASSPIRGTGELFF. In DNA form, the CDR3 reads TGTGCCAGCAGCCCCATTAGGGGTACCGGGGAGCTGTTTTTT.

CDR3 residues: CASRPGTSNTGELFF. CDR3 DNA: TGTGCCAGCAGACCCGGGACTAGTAACACCGGGGAGCTGTTTTTT. This sequence joins TRBV5-4 and TRBJ2-2, with 8 bases fitting TRBD2. Per germline, CDR1 SGHNT and CDR2 YYREEE (reference sequence). The CDR3 runs 15 residues. V trimming: 5 bases; J trimming: 2 bases; junction bases outside the gene matches: 5.

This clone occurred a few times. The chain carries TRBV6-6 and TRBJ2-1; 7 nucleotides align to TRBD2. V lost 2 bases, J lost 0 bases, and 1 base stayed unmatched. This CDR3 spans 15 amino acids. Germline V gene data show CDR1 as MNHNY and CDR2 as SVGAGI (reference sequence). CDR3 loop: CASSYPGGSYNEQFF. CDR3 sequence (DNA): TGTGCCAGCAGTTACCCGGGGGGCTCCTACAATGAGCAGTTCTTC.

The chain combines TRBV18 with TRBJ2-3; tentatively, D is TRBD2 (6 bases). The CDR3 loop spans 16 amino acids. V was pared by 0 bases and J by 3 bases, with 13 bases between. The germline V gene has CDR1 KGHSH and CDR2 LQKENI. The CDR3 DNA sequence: TGTGCCAGCTCACCACCGGAGGGGAAGTTTACAGATACGCAGTATTTT. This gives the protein CASSPPEGKFTDTQYF.

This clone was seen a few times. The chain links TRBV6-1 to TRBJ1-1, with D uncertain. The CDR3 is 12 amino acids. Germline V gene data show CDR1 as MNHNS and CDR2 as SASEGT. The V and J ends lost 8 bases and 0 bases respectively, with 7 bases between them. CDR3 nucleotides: TGTGCCAGCGCTACTATGAACACTGAAGCTTTCTTT. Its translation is CASATMNTEAFF.

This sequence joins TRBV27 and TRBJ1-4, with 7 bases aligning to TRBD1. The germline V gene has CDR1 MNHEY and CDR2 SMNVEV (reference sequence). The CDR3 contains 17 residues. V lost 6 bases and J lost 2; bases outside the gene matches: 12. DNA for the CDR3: TGTGCCAGCAGACCCTTGGGGACAGCAGAGACTAATGAAAAACTGTTTTTT. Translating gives CASRPLGTAETNEKLFF.

In DNA, the CDR3 is TGTGCCAGTAGTATCACAGGGGGCTCTTACAATGAGCAGTTCTTC. This codes for CASSITGGSYNEQFF. This sequence joins TRBV19 and TRBJ2-1, with 9 bases matching TRBD1. The V and J ends lost 3 bases and 4 bases, in that order; junction bases with no gene match: 4. Germline V CDR1 and CDR2: LNHDA, SQIVND (reference sequence). This CDR3 is built from 15 residues.